Shown below are 20 T cell receptor beta chains from a single sample sequenced in a study of OX40 agonist ivuxolimab in advanced cancers. Assay: immunoSEQ multiplex PCR; the TCRdb copy retains only in-frame clones and omits some. The data contain 60,000 to 85,000 clones, about 89% of them singletons. Sequenced material: CD4+ or CD8+ T cells sorted from blood, taken in a trial of the OX40 agonist ivuxolimab. These receptors all come from an adult with an advanced solid tumor such as melanoma, head and neck, liver or kidney cancer.

This clone was found a few times. This rearrangement joins TRBV28 to TRBJ1-2; no clear D gene. This CDR3 comprises 12 residues. Looked up from germline, CDR1 is MDHEN and CDR2 is SYDVKM. V gave up 3 bases and J gave up 7 bases, with 9 bases separating them. DNA for the CDR3: TGTGCCAGCAGTTTCCCCGGGAGTGGCTACACCTTC. It encodes CASSFPGSGYTF.

The chain combines TRBV5-1 with TRBJ1-2, with no clear D. CDR1 is SGHRS and CDR2 is YFSETQ in the germline V gene. With 0 bases removed from V and 8 bases from J, the gap between germline ends came to 11 bases. The CDR3 is made up of 13 amino acids. The CDR3 reads CASSLEGLEGYTF. As DNA, the CDR3 is TGCGCCAGCAGCTTGGAAGGGCTAGAGGGCTACACCTTC.

V gene TRBV18 combines with J gene TRBJ2-6; tentative D call: TRBD1 (5 bases). Trimming took 1 base from V and 2 from J, leaving 6 bases between them. CDR1 and CDR2 from the germline V gene are KGHSH and LQKENI. The CDR3 runs to 15 residues. CDR3 coding DNA: TGTGCCAGCTCACCACAGGGGCCTGGGGCCAACGTCCTGACTTTC. Protein product: CASSPQGPGANVLTF.

The chain has TRBV2 and TRBJ1-1; D is unclear. From germline, CDR1 is SNHLY and CDR2 FYNNEI. Trimming removed 0 bases at V and 8 bases at J, with 16 bases between. The CDR3 sequence is 15 residues long. CDR3 region: CASSEAHQGGREAFF. CDR3 sequence (DNA): TGTGCCAGCAGTGAAGCGCATCAAGGAGGGAGAGAAGCTTTCTTT.

J is TRBJ1-4 and V is TRBV29-1; possibly TRBD1 for D (5 bases). Trimming took 0 bases from V and 4 from J, leaving 12 bases between them. CDR1 and CDR2 from the germline V gene are SQVTM and ANQGSEA. The CDR3 has 15 amino acids. The CDR3 loop is CSVEDFRVDNEKLFF. The CDR3 nucleotides read TGCAGCGTTGAAGATTTCAGGGTGGATAATGAAAAACTGTTTTTT.

The rearrangement links TRBV18 to TRBJ2-5; TRBD1 agrees at 7 bases. The CDR3 sequence is 14 residues long. With V trimmed by 4 bases and J by 1 base, 3 bases remained unmatched. The germline V gene encodes CDR1 KGHSH and CDR2 LQKENI. The CDR3 nucleotides read TGTGCCAGCTCACAAGGACAGGCCCAAGAGACCCAGTACTTC. Translating it yields CASSQGQAQETQYF.

V is TRBV18 and J is TRBJ2-4; TRBD1 matches at 7 bases. The germline gives CDR1 KGHSH, CDR2 LQKENI. Germline trimming cut 6 bases from V and 0 bases from J; bases unmatched to any gene: 5. This CDR3 region has 15 residues. CDR3 loop: CASSLGQVAKNIQYF. The CDR3 region has the DNA TGTGCCAGCTCGCTTGGACAGGTAGCCAAAAACATTCAGTACTTC.

The J gene is TRBJ2-7, the V gene TRBV28; possible D gene TRBD1, 5 bases. V was clipped by 6 bases and J by 12 bases, with 18 bases between them. CDR1 and CDR2 (germline): MDHEN, SYDVKM. CDR3 length equals 12 residues. In DNA, the CDR3 is TGTGCCAGCAGCCCACCCCAGGGATTCGGGTACTTC. Protein sequence: CASSPPQGFGYF. Looking up the rest from reference TRBV28 and TRBJ2-7 gives the full variable domain: DVKVTQSSRYLVKRTGEKVFLECVQDMDHENMFWYRQDPGLGLRLIYFSYDVKMKEKGDIPEGYSVSREKKERFSLILESASTNQTSMYLCASSPPQGFGYFGPGTRLTVT.

The genes are TRBV28 and TRBJ2-1; D not resolved. In germline, CDR1 is MDHEN, CDR2 SYDVKM. The CDR3 is 13 residues long. Trimming took off 6 bases at V and 8 bases at J, with 14 bases between the two ends. DNA of the CDR3: TGTGCCAGCAGCCGGCCACCGGGCGATGAGCAGTTCTTC. This encodes CASSRPPGDEQFF.

The genes are TRBV5-5 and TRBJ2-7; TRBD1 matches 8 bases. J was trimmed by 2 bases and V by 4 bases; bases with no gene match: 2. The CDR3 runs 13 residues. Germline loops: CDR1 SGHKS, CDR2 YYEKEE (reference sequence). CDR3 sequence reads: CASSQQGAYEQYF. The DNA of the CDR3 is TGTGCCAGCAGCCAACAGGGGGCCTACGAGCAGTACTTC.

This clone was recorded once. This CDR3 reads CASSLDREWNEQFF. The CDR3 coding sequence is TGCGCCAGCAGCTTGGATCGGGAGTGGAATGAGCAGTTCTTC. The gene calls are TRBV5-1 and TRBJ2-1, with D perhaps matching TRBD2 (6 bases). There are 14 residues in the CDR3. Between the trimmed V and J ends, which lost 0 bases and 7 bases, there was a span of 11 bases. Germline assignment: CDR1 SGHRS and CDR2 YFSETQ. The variable domain in full, with the rest retrieved from reference TRBV5-1 and TRBJ2-1, is KAGVTQTPRYLIKTRGQQVTLSCSPISGHRSVSWYQQTPGQGLQFLFEYFSETQRNKGNFPGRFSGRQFSNSRSEMNVSTLELGDSALYLCASSLDREWNEQFFGPGTRLTVL.

V usage is TRBV5-4 and J usage is TRBJ2-6; D is possibly TRBD1 (6 bases). This CDR3 contains 20 residues. Per germline, CDR1 SGHNT and CDR2 YYREEE (reference sequence). V was cut by 3 bases and J by 2 bases, with 24 bases left in between. As DNA, the CDR3 is TGTGCCAGCAGCTACAGTCTACGGTCTGGGGGACAAACTGGGGCCAACGTCCTGACTTTC. This codes for CASSYSLRSGGQTGANVLTF.

This sequence joins TRBV28 and TRBJ2-2; 7 positions agree with TRBD1. The CDR3 runs 16 residues. V shed 3 bases and J 5 bases; nucleotides not matched to a gene: 9. CDR1 is MDHEN and CDR2 is SYDVKM in the germline V gene. CDR3 sequence reads: CASSFGGQPRTGELFF. CDR3 nucleotides: TGTGCCAGCAGTTTTGGGGGACAGCCCAGGACCGGGGAGCTGTTTTTT.

V and J are TRBV27 and TRBJ2-5; tentatively, D is TRBD2 (5 bases). The CDR3 runs to 14 residues. The V end lost 2 bases, the J end lost 0 bases, and 7 bases lay between the germline ends. Per the germline V gene, CDR1 is MNHEY and CDR2 is SMNVEV (reference sequence). The CDR3 here is CASSLTGNQETQYF. CDR3 sequence (DNA): TGTGCCAGCAGTTTAACCGGGAACCAAGAGACCCAGTACTTC.

This clone was seen once. This chain joins TRBV18 and TRBJ2-5; D not resolved. The V end was cut by 3 bases, the J end by 1 base, with 6 bases between. The CDR3 spans 13 residues. Germline V gives CDR1 KGHSH, CDR2 LQKENI. CDR3 coding DNA: TGTGCCAGCTCACCTCGGGCCCAAGAGACCCAGTACTTC. It is translated as CASSPRAQETQYF.

The rearrangement uses TRBV11-3 and TRBJ2-2; D unresolved. The germline V gene has CDR1 SGHNT and CDR2 YENEEA. The CDR3 is made up of 15 amino acids. The V end lost 0 bases, the J end lost 7 bases, and 12 bases lay between the germline ends. This CDR3 reads CASSLEDVVGGELFF. CDR3 in DNA: TGTGCCAGCAGCTTAGAGGACGTTGTTGGCGGGGAGCTGTTTTTT.

The chain employs TRBV6-5 and TRBJ1-4; 7 bases line up with TRBD1. The J segment lost 0 bases and the V segment lost 6 bases, leaving 4 bases of the junction unmatched. CDR3 length: 15 amino acids. Germline values: CDR1 MNHEY, CDR2 SVGAGI. This CDR3 is CASSDRASTNEKLFF. CDR3 coding DNA: TGTGCCAGCAGCGACAGGGCCTCAACTAATGAAAAACTGTTTTTT.

The CDR3 coding sequence is TGTGCCAGCAGCCCTACCCCCGGGGTTGTTCAGCCCCAGCATTTT. It codes for CASSPTPGVVQPQHF. The V call is TRBV28, the J call TRBJ1-5; D remains ambiguous. The V gene's germline CDR1 is MDHEN and CDR2 SYDVKM. V shed 6 bases and J shed 6 bases, with 18 bases lying between them. The CDR3 is made up of 15 amino acids.

This sequence joins TRBV18 and TRBJ2-3; perhaps TRBD1 as D (6 bases). Germline CDR1 and CDR2: KGHSH and LQKENI. V was pared by 5 bases and J by 0 bases, with 15 bases between. The CDR3 has 16 residues. In nucleotides, the CDR3 is TGTGCCAGCTCAAAAAAAGTGGGGGCTAGCACAGATACGCAGTATTTT. This sequence encodes CASSKKVGASTDTQYF.

The chain recombines TRBV19 with TRBJ2-7, with TRBD2 as a possible D gene (5 bases). Looked up from germline, CDR1 is LNHDA and CDR2 is SQIVND (reference sequence). The CDR3 loop spans 15 amino acids. The germline V and J ends were trimmed by 3 bases and 1 base, with 13 bases remaining between them. The CDR3 sequence: CASSIEAPGSYEQYF. For the CDR3, the DNA is TGTGCCAGTAGTATTGAGGCCCCGGGGTCCTACGAGCAGTACTTC. The full variable domain, rest sourced from reference TRBV19 and TRBJ2-7, is DGGITQSPKYLFRKEGQNVTLSCEQNLNHDAMYWYRQDPGQGLRLIYYSQIVNDFQKGDIAEGYSVSREKKESFPLTVTSAQKNPTAFYLCASSIEAPGSYEQYFGPGTRLTVT.